Shown below are 19 T cell receptor beta chains from a single sample sequenced in a study of T cell repertoires in cytomegalovirus infection. The antigens for these receptors are not known. Via MiXCR, TCRdb re-called the reads, giving one row per CDR3 protein. The data show 650,000 to 850,000 distinct CDR3 sequences, with under 35% seen just once and approximately 14% held by the top ten. The sample here was cultured CD8+ T cells from PBMCs, taken from culture after CMV antigen stimulation. Source of these receptors: a human donor in good health (CMV status not recorded). Some clones in this sample may be carry-over from other donors' samples.

At least ten counts were recorded for this clonotype. The chain combines TRBV10-3 with TRBJ2-7; TRBD1 matches at 8 bases. Germline V gives CDR1 ENHRY, CDR2 SYGVKD. This CDR3 spans 12 amino acids. V shed 11 bases, J shed 2 bases, and the junction held 5 bases outside the gene matches. CDR3 amino acids: CAVKQGAYEQYF. The DNA of the CDR3 is TGTGCCGTTAAACAGGGGGCCTACGAGCAGTACTTC.

This clonotype was detected ten times or more. The rearrangement links TRBV29-1 to TRBJ1-5; 8 bases line up with TRBD1. CDR1 is SQVTM and CDR2 is ANQGSEA in the germline V gene. The V segment lost 6 bases and the J segment 5 bases; nucleotides outside the gene matches: 9. The CDR3 consists of 14 residues. CDR3 sequence (DNA): TGCAGCGTAGGACAGGGTTCGGGCTATCAGCCCCAGCATTTT. The encoded protein is CSVGQGSGYQPQHF.

The J gene is TRBJ2-3, the V gene TRBV27, with 9 nucleotides matching TRBD2. The CDR3 length is 16 residues. Germline V gene sequence: CDR1 MNHEY, CDR2 SMNVEV (reference sequence). V lost 2 bases to trimming and J lost 8 bases; unmatched junction nucleotides: 11. The DNA of the CDR3 is TGTGCCAGCAGTTTAACAGCGGGGGGCGGGGTGGGTACGCAGTATTTT. Translation: CASSLTAGGGVGTQYF.

About this clonotype: This may be a read error: a much more frequent sequence differs by one nucleotide. The gene calls are TRBV7-6 and TRBJ1-4; no definite D call. This CDR3 comprises 16 residues. Germline V gene lookup returns CDR1 SGHVS and CDR2 FNYEAQ. The CDR3 DNA sequence: TGTGCCAGCAGCTCGTTTGAACGGGAGGGTAATGAAAATCTGTTTTTT. Protein: CASSSFEREGNENLFF.

This clonotype has just a few counts. V is TRBV27 and J is TRBJ1-4; D is uncertain. CDR1 and CDR2 (germline): MNHEY, SMNVEV (reference sequence). This CDR3 comprises 13 residues. The V end lost 8 bases, the J end lost 1 base, and 8 bases lay between the germline ends. This CDR3 is CASSMGTNEKLFF. CDR3 nucleotides: TGTGCCAGCTCGATGGGAACTAATGAAAAACTGTTTTTT.

Only a few counts were recorded for this clonotype. The chain has TRBV13 and TRBJ2-5; D is unclear. The CDR3 spans 13 residues. V was trimmed by 8 bases and J by 1 base, leaving 11 bases between them. Germline CDR1 is PRHDT and CDR2 is FYEKMQ (reference sequence). CDR3 sequence (DNA): TGTGCCAGCCGAAGGAACGGCCAAGAGACCCAGTACTTC. It is translated as CASRRNGQETQYF.

V usage is TRBV28 and J usage is TRBJ1-1; D is possibly TRBD1 (6 bases). The V end lost 4 bases, the J end lost 0 bases, and 18 bases lay between the germline ends. CDR1 and CDR2 (germline): MDHEN, SYDVKM. CDR3 length equals 17 residues. CDR3 amino acids: CASSSGEDSFLNTEAFF. CDR3 DNA: TGTGCCAGCAGTTCGGGGGAGGACAGTTTTTTGAACACTGAAGCTTTCTTT.

The genes are TRBV25-1 and TRBJ1-1, with no clear D. The germline V gene has CDR1 MGHDK and CDR2 SYGVNS. V shed 6 bases and J shed 0 bases, with 17 bases lying between them. The CDR3 has 16 amino acids. In DNA, the CDR3 is TGTGCCAGCAGGGGATGGGAAGGGCCTTTGAACACTGAAGCTTTCTTT. It encodes CASRGWEGPLNTEAFF.

The chain joins TRBV4-1 to TRBJ1-2, with D uncertain. CDR1 is MGHRA, CDR2 YSYEKL, per germline. The CDR3 has 18 residues. The V end was cut by 4 bases, the J end by 0 bases, with 21 bases between. CDR3 bases: TGCGCCAGCAGCCCCGATGCGAAGCAGGTACGGACTAACTATGGCTACACCTTC. This gives the protein CASSPDAKQVRTNYGYTF.

This clonotype was seen more than once but under ten times. This chain uses TRBV18 with TRBJ2-1, with 9 bases lining up with TRBD2. Germline V gives CDR1 KGHSH, CDR2 LQKENI. The V and J ends lost 0 bases and 4 bases, in that order; junction bases with no gene match: 4. The CDR3 is made up of 16 amino acids. CDR3 sequence: CASSPPSGGVYNEQFF. In DNA, the CDR3 is TGTGCCAGCTCACCACCTAGCGGGGGCGTTTACAATGAGCAGTTCTTC.

This clonotype was picked up a small number of times. The rearrangement joins TRBV11-1 to TRBJ1-1; 7 positions agree with TRBD1. This CDR3 comprises 13 residues. Germline loops: CDR1 SGHAT, CDR2 FQDESV (reference sequence). J gave up 8 bases and V 4 bases, and 7 bases lay outside the gene matches. CDR3 sequence (DNA): TGTGCCAGCAGCTCCGAAGGACAGGTGGAAGCTTTCTTT. It encodes CASSSEGQVEAFF.

This clonotype was observed many times. V and J are TRBV7-9 and TRBJ1-3; D is possibly TRBD1 (5 bases). V lost 5 bases, J lost 0 bases, and 20 bases lay in between. Per the germline V gene, CDR1 is SEHNR and CDR2 is FQNEAQ (reference sequence). This CDR3 has 18 residues. The CDR3 coding sequence is TGTGCCAGCAGCCATGCAAGGGACCCAGATCTCTCTGGAAACACCATATATTTT. This translates into CASSHARDPDLSGNTIYF.

The sample holds a few counts of this clonotype. J is TRBJ1-1 and V is TRBV6-2 or TRBV6-3; perhaps TRBD1 as D (5 bases). This CDR3 is built from 15 residues. V lost 8 bases to trimming and J lost 2 bases, with 18 bases between them. Germline V gene lookup returns CDR1 MNHEY and CDR2 SVGEGT. CDR3 nucleotide sequence: TGTGCCAGCTCATGGCAGGGAAGGGCAAACACTGAAGCTTTCTTT. Translation: CASSWQGRANTEAFF.

This clonotype was recorded a few times. The chain has TRBV6-2 or TRBV6-3 and TRBJ2-1; the D is unclear. With 5 bases removed from V and 0 bases from J, the gap between germline ends came to 14 bases. Germline CDR1 and CDR2: MNHEY and SVGEGT. This CDR3 region has 16 residues. The CDR3 sequence: CASSTLISPSYNEQFF. CDR3 bases: TGTGCCAGCAGTACGTTAATCTCCCCCTCCTACAATGAGCAGTTCTTC.

This clonotype was seen only a few times. This chain connects TRBV11-3 to TRBJ2-1; TRBD2 aligns across 14 bases. Per germline, CDR1 SGHNT and CDR2 YENEEA. The CDR3 has 16 residues. The junction had 9 bases not matched to a gene; V was cut back by 4 bases and J by 10 bases. The CDR3 loop reads CASSSRLAGGPGEQFF. CDR3 coding DNA: TGTGCCAGCAGCTCTCGACTAGCGGGGGGGCCGGGAGAGCAGTTCTTC.

The J gene is TRBJ2-5, the V gene TRBV7-9, with a possible D match to TRBD2 (5 bases). CDR1 and CDR2 from the germline V gene are SEHNR and FQNEAQ (reference sequence). V dropped 5 bases and J dropped 4 bases, with 20 bases sitting between them. The CDR3 loop spans 16 amino acids. The CDR3 sequence is CASSPRRGHTIETQYF. The CDR3 DNA is TGTGCCAGCAGCCCGCGCAGAGGGCATACCATAGAGACCCAGTACTTC.

The chain combines TRBV9 with TRBJ1-2; D might be TRBD1 (6 bases). Trimming removed 0 bases from V and 5 bases from J, with 14 bases in between. Germline V lookup: CDR1 SGDLS, CDR2 YYNGEE. This CDR3 contains 15 residues. In DNA, the CDR3 is TGTGCCAGCAGCGTAGACAGGGACCGATCTTATGGCTACACCTTC. Translation: CASSVDRDRSYGYTF.

The chain is built from TRBV20-1 and TRBJ2-5, with 13 bases that match TRBD2. This CDR3 is 15 amino acids long. The V gene's germline CDR1 is DFQATT and CDR2 SNEGSKA (reference sequence). With V trimmed by 4 bases and J by 3 bases, 5 bases remained unmatched. CDR3 protein: CSAMTSGGSEETQYF. CDR3 nucleotides: TGCAGTGCTATGACTAGCGGGGGGTCAGAAGAGACCCAGTACTTC.

This clonotype showed up many times. This sequence joins TRBV7-2 and TRBJ2-1, with 9 nucleotides matching TRBD2. This CDR3 has 15 residues. Trimming at V came to 4 bases and at J to 7 bases, leaving 8 bases not matched to a gene. Germline CDR1 reads SGHTA; CDR2 reads FQGNSA. The CDR3 DNA sequence: TGTGCCAGCAGCTCGAGAGGGACTAGCTGGAATGAGCAGTTCTTC. The encoded protein is CASSSRGTSWNEQFF.